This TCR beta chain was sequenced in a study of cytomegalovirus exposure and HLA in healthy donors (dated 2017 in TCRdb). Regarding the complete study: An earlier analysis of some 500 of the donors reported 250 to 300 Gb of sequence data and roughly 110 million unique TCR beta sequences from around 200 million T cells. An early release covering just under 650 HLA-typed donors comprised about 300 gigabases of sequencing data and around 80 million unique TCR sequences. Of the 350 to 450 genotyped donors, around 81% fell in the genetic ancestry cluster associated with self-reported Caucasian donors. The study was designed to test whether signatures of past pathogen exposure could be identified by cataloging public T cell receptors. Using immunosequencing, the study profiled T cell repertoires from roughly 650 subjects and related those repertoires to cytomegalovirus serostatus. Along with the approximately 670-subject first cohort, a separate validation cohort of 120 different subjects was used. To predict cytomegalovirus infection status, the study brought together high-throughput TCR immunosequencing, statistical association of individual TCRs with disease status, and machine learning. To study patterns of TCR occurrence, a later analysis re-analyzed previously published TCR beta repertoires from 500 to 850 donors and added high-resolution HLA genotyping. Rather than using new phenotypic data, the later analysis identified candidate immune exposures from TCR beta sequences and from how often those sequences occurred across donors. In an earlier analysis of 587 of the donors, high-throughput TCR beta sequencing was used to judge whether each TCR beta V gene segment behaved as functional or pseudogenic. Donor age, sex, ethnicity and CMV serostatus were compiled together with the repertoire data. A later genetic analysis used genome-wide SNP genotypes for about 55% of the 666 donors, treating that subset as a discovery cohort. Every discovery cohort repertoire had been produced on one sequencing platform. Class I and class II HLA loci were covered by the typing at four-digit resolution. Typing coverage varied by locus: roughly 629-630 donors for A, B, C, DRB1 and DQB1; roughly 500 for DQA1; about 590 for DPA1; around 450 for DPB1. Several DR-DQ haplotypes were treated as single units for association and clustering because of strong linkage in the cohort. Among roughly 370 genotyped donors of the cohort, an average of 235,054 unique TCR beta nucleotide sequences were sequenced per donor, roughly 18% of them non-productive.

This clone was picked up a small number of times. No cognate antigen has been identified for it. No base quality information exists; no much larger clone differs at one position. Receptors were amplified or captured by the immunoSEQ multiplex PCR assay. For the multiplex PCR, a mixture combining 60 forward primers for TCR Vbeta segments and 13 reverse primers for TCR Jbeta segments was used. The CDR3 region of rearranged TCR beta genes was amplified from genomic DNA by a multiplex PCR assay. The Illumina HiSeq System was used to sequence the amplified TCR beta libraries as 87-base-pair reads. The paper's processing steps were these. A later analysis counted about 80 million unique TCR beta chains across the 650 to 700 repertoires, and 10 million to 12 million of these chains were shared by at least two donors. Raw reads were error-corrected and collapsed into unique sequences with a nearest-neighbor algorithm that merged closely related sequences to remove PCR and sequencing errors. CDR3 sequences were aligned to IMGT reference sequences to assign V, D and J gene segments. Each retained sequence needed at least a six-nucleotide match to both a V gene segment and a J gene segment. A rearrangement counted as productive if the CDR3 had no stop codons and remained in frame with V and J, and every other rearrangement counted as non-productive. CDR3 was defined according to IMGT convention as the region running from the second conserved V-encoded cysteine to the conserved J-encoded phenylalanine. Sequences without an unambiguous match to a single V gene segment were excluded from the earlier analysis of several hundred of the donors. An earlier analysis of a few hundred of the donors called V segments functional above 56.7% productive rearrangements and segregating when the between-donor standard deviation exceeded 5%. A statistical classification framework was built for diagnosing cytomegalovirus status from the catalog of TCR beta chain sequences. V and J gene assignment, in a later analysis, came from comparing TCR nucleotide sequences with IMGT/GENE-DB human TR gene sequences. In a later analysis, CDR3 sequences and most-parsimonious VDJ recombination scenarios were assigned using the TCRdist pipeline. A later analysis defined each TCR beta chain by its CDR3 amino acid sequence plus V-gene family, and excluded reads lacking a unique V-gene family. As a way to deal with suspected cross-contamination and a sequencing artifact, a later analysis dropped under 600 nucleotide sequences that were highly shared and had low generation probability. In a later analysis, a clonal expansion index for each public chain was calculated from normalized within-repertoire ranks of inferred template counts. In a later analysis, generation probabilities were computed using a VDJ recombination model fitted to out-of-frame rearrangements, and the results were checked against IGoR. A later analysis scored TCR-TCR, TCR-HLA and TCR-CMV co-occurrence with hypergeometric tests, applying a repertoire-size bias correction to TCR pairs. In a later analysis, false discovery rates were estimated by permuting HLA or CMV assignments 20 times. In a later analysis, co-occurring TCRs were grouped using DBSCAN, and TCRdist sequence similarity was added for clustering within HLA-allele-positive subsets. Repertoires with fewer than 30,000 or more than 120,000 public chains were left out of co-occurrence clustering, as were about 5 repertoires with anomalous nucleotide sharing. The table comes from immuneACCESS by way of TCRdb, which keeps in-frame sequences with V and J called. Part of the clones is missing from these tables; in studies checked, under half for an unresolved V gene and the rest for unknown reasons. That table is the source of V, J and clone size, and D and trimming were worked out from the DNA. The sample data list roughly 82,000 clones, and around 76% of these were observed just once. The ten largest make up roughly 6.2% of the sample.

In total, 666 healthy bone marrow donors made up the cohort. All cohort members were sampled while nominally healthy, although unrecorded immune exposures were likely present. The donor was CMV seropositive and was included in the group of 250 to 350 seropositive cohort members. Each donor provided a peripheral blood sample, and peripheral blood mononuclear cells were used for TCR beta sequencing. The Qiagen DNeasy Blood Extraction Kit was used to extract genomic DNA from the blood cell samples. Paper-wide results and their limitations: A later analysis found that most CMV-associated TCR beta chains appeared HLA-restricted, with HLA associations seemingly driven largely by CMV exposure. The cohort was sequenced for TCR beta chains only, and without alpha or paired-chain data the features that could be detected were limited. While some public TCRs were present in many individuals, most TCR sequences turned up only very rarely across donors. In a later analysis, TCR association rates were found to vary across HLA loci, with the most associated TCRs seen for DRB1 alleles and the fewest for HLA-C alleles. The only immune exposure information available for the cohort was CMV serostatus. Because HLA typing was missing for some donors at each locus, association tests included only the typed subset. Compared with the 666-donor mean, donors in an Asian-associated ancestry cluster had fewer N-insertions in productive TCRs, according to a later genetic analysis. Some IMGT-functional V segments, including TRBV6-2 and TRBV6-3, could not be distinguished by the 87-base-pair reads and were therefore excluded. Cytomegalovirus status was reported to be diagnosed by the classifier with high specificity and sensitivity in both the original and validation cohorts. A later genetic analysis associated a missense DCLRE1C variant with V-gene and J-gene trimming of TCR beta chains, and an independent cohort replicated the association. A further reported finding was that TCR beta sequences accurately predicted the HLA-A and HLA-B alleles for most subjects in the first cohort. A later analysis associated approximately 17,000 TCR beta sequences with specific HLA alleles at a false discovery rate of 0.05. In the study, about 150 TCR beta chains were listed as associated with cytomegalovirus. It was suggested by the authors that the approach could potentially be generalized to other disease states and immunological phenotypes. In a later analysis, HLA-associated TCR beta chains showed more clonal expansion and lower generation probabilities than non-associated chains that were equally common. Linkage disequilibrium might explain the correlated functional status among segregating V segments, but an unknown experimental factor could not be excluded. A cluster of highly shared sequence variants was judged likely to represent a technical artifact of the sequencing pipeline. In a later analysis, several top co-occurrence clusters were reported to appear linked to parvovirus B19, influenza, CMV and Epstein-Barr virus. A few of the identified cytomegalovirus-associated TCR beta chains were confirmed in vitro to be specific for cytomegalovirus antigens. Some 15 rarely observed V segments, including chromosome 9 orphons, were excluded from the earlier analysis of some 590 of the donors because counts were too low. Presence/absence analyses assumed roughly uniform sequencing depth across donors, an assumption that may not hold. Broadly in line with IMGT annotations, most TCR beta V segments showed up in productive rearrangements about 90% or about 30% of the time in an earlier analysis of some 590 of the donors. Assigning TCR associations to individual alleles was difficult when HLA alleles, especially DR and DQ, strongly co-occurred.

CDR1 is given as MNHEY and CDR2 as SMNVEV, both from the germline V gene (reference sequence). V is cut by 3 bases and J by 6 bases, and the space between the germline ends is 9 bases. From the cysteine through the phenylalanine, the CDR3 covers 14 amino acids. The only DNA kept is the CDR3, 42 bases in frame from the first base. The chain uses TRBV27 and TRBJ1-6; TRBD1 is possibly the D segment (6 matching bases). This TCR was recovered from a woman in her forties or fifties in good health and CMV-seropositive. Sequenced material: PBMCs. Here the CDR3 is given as CASSFVQGNSPLHF. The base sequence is TGTGCCAGCAGTTTTGTACAGGGTAATTCACCCCTCCACTTT.